Presented here are 14 T cell receptor beta chains from one specimen sequenced in a study of T cell responses to AZD1222 COVID-19 vaccine. TCRdb's table, derived via immunoSEQ multiplex PCR, lists solely in-frame clones and lacks some. The repertoire holds around 100,000 clones, with approximately 87% as singletons. This sample comprised peripheral blood, obtained on day 0 of MenACWY control vaccination. These TCRs come from an adult in good health.

The chain uses TRBV9 and TRBJ1-6; perhaps TRBD1 as D (6 bases). The CDR3 extends over 17 amino acids. Germline loops: CDR1 SGDLS, CDR2 YYNGEE. V was cut by 0 bases and J by 4 bases, with 14 bases left in between. The CDR3, as DNA: TGTGCCAGCAGCGTAGGGGGGGCCCACCTTTATAATTCACCCCTCCACTTT. The encoded protein is CASSVGGAHLYNSPLHF.

CDR3 region: CAWRTGGDHEQYF. DNA of the CDR3: TGTGCCTGGAGGACAGGGGGGGATCACGAGCAGTACTTC. The V and J genes are TRBV30 and TRBJ2-7, with 9 bases that match TRBD1. Trimming took 3 bases from V and 5 from J; bases not matched to a gene: 5. The CDR3 runs to 13 residues. The germline V gene has CDR1 GTSNPN and CDR2 SVGIG (reference sequence).

This rearrangement joins TRBV27 to TRBJ2-1, with 11 bases fitting TRBD2. The germline CDR1 and CDR2 sequences are MNHEY and SMNVEV (reference sequence). Trimming at V came to 3 bases and at J to 12 bases, leaving 7 bases not matched to a gene. CDR3 length: 14 residues. The CDR3, as DNA: TGTGCCAGCAGTTTGGAACTAGCGGGGGTCAGGCAGTTCTTC. This gives the protein CASSLELAGVRQFF.

The chain uses TRBV10-3 and TRBJ2-7; perhaps TRBD2 as D (6 bases). Deletions cut 2 bases from V and 6 bases from J, with 11 bases between. Germline lookup yields CDR1 ENHRY and CDR2 SYGVKD. This CDR3 comprises 13 residues. CDR3 in DNA: TGTGCCATCAGTGAGAGGACTATATTCGAGCAGTACTTC. This translates into CAISERTIFEQYF.

This clone has a handful of counts. The genes are TRBV30 and TRBJ1-3, with D unresolved. This CDR3 is built from 15 residues. CDR1 is GTSNPN, CDR2 SVGIG, per germline (reference sequence). V lost 6 bases and J lost 0, with 15 bases in between. The CDR3 DNA reads as TGTGCCTGTAGACGGCTAGCGGTCTCTGGAAACACCATATATTTT. It encodes CACRRLAVSGNTIYF.

The rearrangement uses TRBV29-1 and TRBJ2-3; 7 bases line up with TRBD2. The length of the CDR3 is 14 residues. The germline gives CDR1 SQVTM, CDR2 ANQGSEA. Trimming cost V 6 bases and J 1 base; bases outside gene matches: 7. The CDR3 sequence is CSVDGGVGTDTQYF. The CDR3 coding sequence is TGCAGCGTGGATGGGGGGGTCGGCACAGATACGCAGTATTTT.

The rearrangement uses TRBV5-1 and TRBJ2-7; 8 nucleotides match TRBD1. The V segment lost 2 bases and the J segment 2 bases; nucleotides outside the gene matches: 3. Looked up from germline, CDR1 is SGHRS and CDR2 is YFSETQ. This CDR3 region has 14 residues. The CDR3 bases are TGCGCCAGCAGCTTTGGACAGGGAACCTACGAGCAGTACTTC. Its translation: CASSFGQGTYEQYF.

This clone was seen more than once but under ten times. The J gene is TRBJ2-7, the V gene TRBV19; D possibly corresponds to TRBD2 (5 bases). With 3 bases removed from V and 0 bases from J, the gap between germline ends came to 9 bases. Germline CDR1 is LNHDA and CDR2 is SQIVND (reference sequence). This CDR3 is built from 14 residues. The CDR3 reads CASSIGGSSYEQYF. The CDR3 nucleotides read TGTGCCAGTAGTATTGGTGGGAGCTCCTACGAGCAGTACTTC.

This clone appeared a single time. The chain combines TRBV6-6 with TRBJ2-5; TRBD1 matches 10 bases. Germline CDR1 and CDR2: MNHNY and SVGAGI (reference sequence). The V segment lost 6 bases and the J segment 5 bases; nucleotides outside the gene matches: 6. CDR3 length equals 14 residues. Written as DNA, the CDR3 is TGTGCCAGCAGAGACAGGGGGCTGGGGGAGACCCAGTACTTC. This translates into CASRDRGLGETQYF.

The genes are TRBV2 and TRBJ1-3; TRBD1 is a possible D gene (5 bases). The V gene lost 4 bases and the J gene lost 7 bases, with 8 bases spanning the gap. Germline V lookup: CDR1 SNHLY, CDR2 FYNNEI. CDR3 length equals 12 residues. DNA for the CDR3: TGTGCCAGCAGTGTGAGGGGCAACACCATATATTTT. As protein: CASSVRGNTIYF.

The chain recombines TRBV29-1 with TRBJ1-2; 10 bases are a match to TRBD1. This CDR3 region has 14 residues. Germline V gene data show CDR1 as SQVTM and CDR2 as ANQGSEA. The trim removed 5 bases at V and 6 bases at J, leaving 9 bases unmatched. In DNA, the CDR3 is TGCAGCGTTCTCGGGACAGGGGTCTCTGATGGCTACACCTTC. Protein: CSVLGTGVSDGYTF.

The V call is TRBV18, the J call TRBJ2-2, with D possibly matching TRBD1 (5 bases). Germline-derived CDR1 and CDR2 are KGHSH and LQKENI. Trimming removed 0 bases from V and 7 bases from J, with 9 bases in between. The CDR3 runs to 14 residues. The CDR3 DNA follows: TGTGCCAGCTCACCACCCCCAGGGATCGGGGAGCTGTTTTTT. Its protein is CASSPPPGIGELFF.

This sequence joins TRBV7-2 and TRBJ2-1; unclear D gene. This CDR3 spans 13 amino acids. Per the germline V gene, CDR1 is SGHTA and CDR2 is FQGNSA. The V gene lost 1 base and the J gene lost 10 bases, with 11 bases spanning the gap. The DNA of the CDR3 is TGTGCCAGCAGCTTAGGTAAGGGTCGGGAGCAGTTCTTC. Protein product: CASSLGKGREQFF.

The rearrangement joins TRBV4-2 to TRBJ1-2, with D possibly TRBD1 on 6 matching bases. Germline CDR1 is LGHNA and CDR2 is YNFKEQ. Trimming cost V 0 bases and J 1 base, with 9 bases left between them. The CDR3 totals 15 residues. The CDR3 DNA is TGTGCCAGCAGCCAAGATTTACAGGGTAACTATGGCTACACCTTC. Its translation is CASSQDLQGNYGYTF.